One sample yielded the 16 T cell receptor beta chains listed below, sequenced in a study of T cell repertoires in cytomegalovirus infection. One entry per CDR3 protein, called by TCRdb with MiXCR from the reads. The sample holds about 530,000 distinct CDR3 sequences, less than 30% seen once. Sequenced input: PBMCs. The receptors were sampled from a human donor in good health (CMV status not recorded). Some clones in this sample may be carry-over from other donors' samples.

Ten or more counts support this clonotype. The chain joins TRBV7-2 to TRBJ2-1, with D unresolved. This CDR3 region has 12 residues. CDR1 is SGHTA, CDR2 FQGNSA, per germline. The V and J ends lost 2 bases and 6 bases respectively, with 5 bases between them. DNA of the CDR3: TGTGCCAGCAGCTTATTACGCAATGAGCAGTTCTTC. Protein sequence: CASSLLRNEQFF.

This clonotype has a handful of counts. The V call is TRBV7-8, the J call TRBJ2-1, with 9 bases aligning to TRBD1. V was pared by 5 bases and J by 8 bases, with 7 bases of the junction left unmatched. The CDR3 has 14 amino acids. Germline CDR1 SGHVS, CDR2 FQNEAQ. In nucleotides, the CDR3 is TGTGCCAGCAGCCGAGGGACAGGGCGGGATGAGCAGTTCTTC. Translated, it gives CASSRGTGRDEQFF.

Only a few counts were recorded for this clonotype. The J gene is TRBJ1-3, the V gene TRBV30; perhaps TRBD1 as D (6 bases). The V gene's germline CDR1 is GTSNPN and CDR2 SVGIG (reference sequence). With 0 bases removed from V and 9 bases from J, the gap between germline ends came to 15 bases. The length of the CDR3 is 14 residues. The DNA of the CDR3 is TGTGCCTGGAGTGTACAGGGTGGAGAGAGCACCATATATTTT. Amino acid sequence: CAWSVQGGESTIYF. Filled out from reference TRBV30 and TRBJ1-3, the complete variable domain reads SQTIHQWPATLVQPVGSPLSLECTVEGTSNPNLYWYRQAAGRGLQLLFYSVGIGQISSEVPQNLSASRPQDRQFILSSKKLLLSDSGFYLCAWSVQGGESTIYFGEGSWLTVV.

This chain uses TRBV7-9 with TRBJ2-1; 8 nucleotides agree with TRBD2. The junction had 10 bases not matched to a gene; V was cut back by 5 bases and J by 13 bases. The V gene's germline CDR1 is SEHNR and CDR2 FQNEAQ (reference sequence). This CDR3 contains 13 residues. CDR3 loop: CASSPGGSGTQFF. The CDR3 coding sequence is TGTGCCAGCAGCCCGGGTGGTAGCGGGACCCAGTTCTTC.

The chain uses TRBV29-1 and TRBJ2-1; 7 positions agree with TRBD2. Per the germline V gene, CDR1 is SQVTM and CDR2 is ANQGSEA. The V and J ends lost 4 bases and 2 bases, in that order; junction bases with no gene match: 14. This CDR3 spans 17 amino acids. CDR3 protein: CSVARGGSFPTYNEQFF. CDR3 DNA: TGCAGCGTTGCGCGGGGCGGGAGCTTCCCCACCTACAATGAGCAGTTCTTC.

The chain has TRBV19 and TRBJ1-4; a weak D match, TRBD1 (5 bases). The CDR3 consists of 16 residues. Trimming pared 3 bases from V and 4 bases from J, leaving 15 bases between. In germline, CDR1 is LNHDA, CDR2 SQIVND (reference sequence). CDR3 in amino acids: CASSMTWGDRNEKLFF. In DNA form, the CDR3 reads TGTGCCAGTAGTATGACGTGGGGGGACCGTAATGAAAAACTGTTTTTT.

The genes are TRBV30 and TRBJ2-3; unclear D gene. The CDR3 spans 12 residues. CDR1 is GTSNPN, CDR2 SVGIG, per germline (reference sequence). Trimming left V 2 bases short and J 8 bases short, with 11 bases between. The CDR3 sequence is CAWSPAPSTQYF. Here the CDR3 DNA reads TGTGCCTGGAGTCCAGCCCCAAGTACGCAGTATTTT.

The rearrangement joins TRBV2 to TRBJ2-5, with D tentatively TRBD2 (5 bases). CDR1 is SNHLY and CDR2 is FYNNEI in the germline V gene. This CDR3 contains 15 residues. V gave up 3 bases and J gave up 4 bases, with 15 bases separating them. CDR3 sequence (DNA): TGTGCCAGCAGTGATCGTCTAGCATTGCTAGAGACCCAGTACTTC. Translation: CASSDRLALLETQYF. Filled out from reference TRBV2 and TRBJ2-5, the complete variable domain reads EPEVTQTPSHQVTQMGQEVILRCVPISNHLYFYWYRQILGQKVEFLVSFYNNEISEKSEIFDDQFSVERPDGSNFTLKIRSTKLEDSAMYFCASSDRLALLETQYFGPGTRLLVL.

In this sample, this clonotype turned up a few times. The chain uses TRBV29-1 and TRBJ1-1, with 8 bases identical to TRBD1. The germline V gene has CDR1 SQVTM and CDR2 ANQGSEA. This CDR3 spans 14 amino acids. The V and J ends lost 6 bases and 0 bases, in that order; junction bases with no gene match: 6. CDR3 sequence reads: CSVHRGGLNTEAFF. CDR3 in DNA: TGCAGCGTCCACAGGGGGGGATTGAACACTGAAGCTTTCTTT.

The sample holds one count of this clonotype. This rearrangement joins TRBV18 to TRBJ2-7; 10 bases are shared with TRBD2. CDR1 is KGHSH and CDR2 is LQKENI in the germline V gene. The CDR3 runs 16 residues. Trimming at V came to 3 bases and at J to 1 base, leaving 6 bases not matched to a gene. CDR3 nucleotide sequence: TGTGCCAGCTCACCGTTGAGCGGGGGGGAATCCTACGAGCAGTACTTC. This translates into CASSPLSGGESYEQYF. Drawing the rest from reference TRBV18 and TRBJ2-7, the complete variable domain is NAGVMQNPRHLVRRRGQEARLRCSPMKGHSHVYWYRQLPEEGLKFMVYLQKENIIDESGMPKERFSAEFPKEGPSILRIQQVVRGDSAAYFCASSPLSGGESYEQYFGPGTRLTVT.

The rearrangement links TRBV20-1 to TRBJ2-1; TRBD2 matches at 7 bases. V trimming: 3 bases; J trimming: 0 bases; junction bases outside the gene matches: 5. In germline, CDR1 is DFQATT, CDR2 SNEGSKA (reference sequence). The CDR3 length is 15 residues. DNA of the CDR3: TGCAGTGCTAGGGGAGGGGCCGGCTCCTACAATGAGCAGTTCTTC. Translation: CSARGGAGSYNEQFF.

The chain employs TRBV7-8 and TRBJ2-3; D is uncertain. This CDR3 comprises 14 residues. V was cut by 1 base and J by 3 bases, with 8 bases left in between. Germline CDR1 reads SGHVS; CDR2 reads FQNEAQ. CDR3 bases: TGTGCCAGCAGCTTAGATCGGAGAACAGATACGCAGTATTTT. Protein product: CASSLDRRTDTQYF.

The V call is TRBV13, the J call TRBJ1-2; no reliable D call. The CDR3 consists of 14 residues. V lost 2 bases, J lost 5 bases, and 12 bases lay in between. Germline loops: CDR1 PRHDT, CDR2 FYEKMQ (reference sequence). The CDR3 DNA reads as TGTGCCAGCAGCTTACTGAGGAGTTCTTATGGCTACACCTTC. Encoded protein: CASSLLRSSYGYTF. Full variable domain (rest looked up from reference TRBV13 and TRBJ1-2): AAGVIQSPRHLIKEKRETATLKCYPIPRHDTVYWYQQGPGQDPQFLISFYEKMQSDKGSIPDRFSAQQFSDYHSELNMSSLELGDSALYFCASSLLRSSYGYTFGSGTRLTVV.

CDR3 sequence: CSARDDRWEKLFF. In DNA, the CDR3 is TGCAGTGCTAGAGATGACCGGTGGGAAAAACTGTTTTTT. The rearrangement joins TRBV20-1 to TRBJ1-4; D gene uncertain. The germline V gene has CDR1 DFQATT and CDR2 SNEGSKA (reference sequence). This CDR3 spans 13 amino acids. V was cut by 0 bases and J by 8 bases, with 10 bases left in between.

This clonotype was seen many times. The gene calls are TRBV7-2 and TRBJ1-1; D not certain. The germline V and J ends were trimmed by 4 bases and 1 base, with 10 bases remaining between them. CDR1 is SGHTA, CDR2 FQGNSA, per germline. This CDR3 spans 14 amino acids. CDR3 sequence reads: CASSSGLANTEAFF. The CDR3 DNA reads as TGTGCCAGCAGCTCCGGGTTGGCGAACACTGAAGCTTTCTTT.

The chain employs TRBV5-1 and TRBJ2-7, with D perhaps matching TRBD1 (6 bases). The V gene lost 4 bases and the J gene lost 0 bases, with 17 bases spanning the gap. Per the germline V gene, CDR1 is SGHRS and CDR2 is YFSETQ. This CDR3 spans 16 amino acids. The CDR3 region has the DNA TGCGCCAGCAGCCCTCACCCCGGACAGACCTCCTACGAGCAGTACTTC. It translates to CASSPHPGQTSYEQYF.